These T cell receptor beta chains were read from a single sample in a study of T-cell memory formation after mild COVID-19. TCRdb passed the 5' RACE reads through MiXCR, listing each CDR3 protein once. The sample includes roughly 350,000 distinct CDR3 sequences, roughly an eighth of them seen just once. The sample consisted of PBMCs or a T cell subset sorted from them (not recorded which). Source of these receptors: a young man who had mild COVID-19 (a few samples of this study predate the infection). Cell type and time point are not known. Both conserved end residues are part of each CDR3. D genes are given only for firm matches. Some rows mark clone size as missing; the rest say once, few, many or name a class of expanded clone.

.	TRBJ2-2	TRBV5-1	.	CASRKSDGNTGELFF	TGCGCCAGCAGGAAATCGGACGGGAACACCGGGGAGCTGTTTTTT
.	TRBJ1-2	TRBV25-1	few	CASRVLDGYTF	TGTGCCAGCAGGGTACTCGATGGCTACACCTTC
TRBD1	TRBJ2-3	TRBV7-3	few	CASSQDRGKDTQYF	TGTGCCAGCAGCCAGGACAGGGGCAAAGATACGCAGTATTTT
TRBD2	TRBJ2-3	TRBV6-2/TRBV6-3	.	CASSTGTSGVITQYF	TGTGCCAGCAGTACGGGGACTAGCGGGGTCATAACGCAGTATTTT
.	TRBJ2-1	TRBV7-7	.	CASSLDITRYNEQFF	TGTGCTAGCAGCTTAGATATTACTAGGTACAATGAGCAGTTCTTC
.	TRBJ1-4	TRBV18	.	CASSPDPTNEKLFF	TGTGCCAGCTCACCGGACCCAACTAATGAAAAACTGTTTTTT
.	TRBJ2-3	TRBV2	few	CASSEWRGGTQYF	TGTGCCAGCAGTGAATGGCGTGGGGGTACGCAGTATTTT
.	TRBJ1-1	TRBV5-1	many	CASLRGDWDYENTEAFF	TGCGCCAGCCTAAGAGGGGACTGGGACTACGAGAACACTGAAGCTTTCTTT
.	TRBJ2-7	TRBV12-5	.	CASGLDPTLYSYEQYF	TGTGCTAGTGGTTTGGACCCGACACTCTACTCCTACGAGCAGTACTTC
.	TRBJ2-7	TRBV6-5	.	CASSRGWDGAIRNEQYF	TGTGCCAGCAGCCGGGGGTGGGACGGAGCGATTAGGAATGAGCAGTACTTC
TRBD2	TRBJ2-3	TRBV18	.	CASSPIYTSGGARDTQYF	TGTGCCAGCTCACCGATTTATACTAGCGGGGGGGCCCGAGATACGCAGTATTTT
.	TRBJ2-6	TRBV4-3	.	CASSQAPTSPSSGANVLTF	TGCGCCAGCAGCCAAGCCCCCACTAGTCCTTCTTCCGGGGCCAACGTCCTGACTTTC
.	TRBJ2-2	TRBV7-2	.	CASSPGVPGELFF	TGTGCCAGCAGTCCAGGGGTTCCCGGGGAGCTGTTTTTT
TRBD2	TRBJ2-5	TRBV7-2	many	CASSLAGGLANF	TGTGCCAGCAGCCTAGCGGGGGGCCTAGCTAACTTC
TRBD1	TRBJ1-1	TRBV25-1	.	CASSAGGHTEAFF	TGTGCCAGCAGCGCAGGGGGGCACACTGAAGCTTTCTTT
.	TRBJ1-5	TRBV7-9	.	CASSSIPNQPQHF	TGTGCCAGCAGCTCCATCCCCAATCAGCCCCAGCATTTT
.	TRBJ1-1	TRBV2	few	CASSGVQGNTEAFF	TGTGCCAGCAGTGGAGTACAGGGTAACACTGAAGCTTTCTTT
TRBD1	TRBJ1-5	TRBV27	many	CASRKQGIQQPQHF	TGTGCCAGCAGAAAACAGGGGATTCAGCAGCCCCAGCATTTT
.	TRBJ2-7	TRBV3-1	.	CASSLALTYEQYF	TGTGCCAGCAGCCTGGCACTTACCTACGAGCAGTACTTC
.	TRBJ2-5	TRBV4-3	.	CASSQDLGLETQYF	TGCGCCAGCAGCCAAGATTTGGGGCTGGAGACCCAGTACTTC
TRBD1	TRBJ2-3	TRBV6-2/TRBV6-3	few	CASKDRAADTQYF	TGTGCCAGCAAGGACAGGGCGGCAGATACGCAGTATTTT
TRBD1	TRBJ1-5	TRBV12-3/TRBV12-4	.	CASSGTGGLQPQHF	TGTGCCAGCAGTGGGACAGGGGGCCTTCAGCCCCAGCATTTT
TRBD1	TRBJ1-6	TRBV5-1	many	CASTPQGAYNSPLHF	TGCGCCAGCACCCCTCAGGGGGCCTATAATTCACCCCTCCACTTT